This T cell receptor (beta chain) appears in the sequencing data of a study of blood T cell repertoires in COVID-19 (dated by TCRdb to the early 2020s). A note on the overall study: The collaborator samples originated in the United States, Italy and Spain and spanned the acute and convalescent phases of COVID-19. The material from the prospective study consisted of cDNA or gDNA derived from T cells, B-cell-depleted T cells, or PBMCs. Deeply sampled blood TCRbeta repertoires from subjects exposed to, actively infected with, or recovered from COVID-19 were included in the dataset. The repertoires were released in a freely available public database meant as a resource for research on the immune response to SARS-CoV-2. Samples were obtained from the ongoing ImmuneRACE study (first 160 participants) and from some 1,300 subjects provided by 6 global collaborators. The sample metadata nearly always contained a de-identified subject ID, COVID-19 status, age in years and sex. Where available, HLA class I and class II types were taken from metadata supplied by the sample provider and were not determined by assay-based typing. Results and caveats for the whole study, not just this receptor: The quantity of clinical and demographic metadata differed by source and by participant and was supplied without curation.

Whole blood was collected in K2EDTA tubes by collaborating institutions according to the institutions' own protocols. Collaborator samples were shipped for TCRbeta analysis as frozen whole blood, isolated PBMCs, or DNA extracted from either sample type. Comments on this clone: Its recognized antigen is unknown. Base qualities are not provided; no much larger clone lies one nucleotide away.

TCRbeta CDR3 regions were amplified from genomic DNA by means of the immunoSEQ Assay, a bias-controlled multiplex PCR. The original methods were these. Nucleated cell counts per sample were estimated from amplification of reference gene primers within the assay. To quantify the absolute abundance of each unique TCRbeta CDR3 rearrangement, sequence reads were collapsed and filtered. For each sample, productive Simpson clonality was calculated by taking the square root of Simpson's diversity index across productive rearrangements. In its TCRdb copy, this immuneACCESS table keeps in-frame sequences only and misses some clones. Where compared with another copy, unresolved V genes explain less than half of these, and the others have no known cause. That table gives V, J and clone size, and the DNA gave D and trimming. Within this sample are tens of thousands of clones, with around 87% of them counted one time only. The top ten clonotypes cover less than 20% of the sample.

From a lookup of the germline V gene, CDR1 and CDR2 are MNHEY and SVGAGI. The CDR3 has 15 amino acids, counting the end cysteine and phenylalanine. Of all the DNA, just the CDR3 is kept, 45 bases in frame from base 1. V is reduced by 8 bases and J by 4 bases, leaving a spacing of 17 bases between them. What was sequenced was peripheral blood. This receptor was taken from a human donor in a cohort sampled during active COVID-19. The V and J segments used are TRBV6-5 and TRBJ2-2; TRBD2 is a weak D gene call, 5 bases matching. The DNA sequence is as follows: TGTGCCAGCCCGAAGGGAGCCAGTCCCACCGGGGAGCTGTTTTTT. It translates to CASPKGASPTGELFF.